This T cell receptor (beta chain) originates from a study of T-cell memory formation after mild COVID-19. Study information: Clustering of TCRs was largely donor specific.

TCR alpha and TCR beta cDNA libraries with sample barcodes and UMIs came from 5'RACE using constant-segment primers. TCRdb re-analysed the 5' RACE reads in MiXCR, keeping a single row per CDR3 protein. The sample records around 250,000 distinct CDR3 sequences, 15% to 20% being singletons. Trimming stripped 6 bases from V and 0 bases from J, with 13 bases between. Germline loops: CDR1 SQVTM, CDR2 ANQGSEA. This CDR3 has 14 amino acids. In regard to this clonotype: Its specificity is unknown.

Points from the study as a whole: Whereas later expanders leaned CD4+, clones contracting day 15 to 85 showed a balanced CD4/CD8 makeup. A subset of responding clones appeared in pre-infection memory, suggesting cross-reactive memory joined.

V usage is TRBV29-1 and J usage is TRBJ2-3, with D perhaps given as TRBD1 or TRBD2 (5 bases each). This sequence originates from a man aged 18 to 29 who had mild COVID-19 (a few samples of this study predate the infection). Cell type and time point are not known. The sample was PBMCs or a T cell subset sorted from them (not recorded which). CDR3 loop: CSVGDPWSTDTQYF. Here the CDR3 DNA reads TGCAGCGTAGGGGACCCGTGGAGCACAGATACGCAGTATTTT.